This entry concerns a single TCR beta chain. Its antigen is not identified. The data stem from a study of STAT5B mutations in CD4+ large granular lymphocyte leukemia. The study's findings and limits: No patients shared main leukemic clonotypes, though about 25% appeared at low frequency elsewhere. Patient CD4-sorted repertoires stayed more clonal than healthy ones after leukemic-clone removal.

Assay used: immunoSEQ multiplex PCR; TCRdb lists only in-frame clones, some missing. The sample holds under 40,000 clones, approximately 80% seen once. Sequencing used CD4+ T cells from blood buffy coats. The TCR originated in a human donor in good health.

Here the CDR3 reads CASSQARTATNEKLFF. The CDR3 bases are TGCGCCAGCAGCCAAGCCAGGACCGCAACTAATGAAAAACTGTTTTTT. This rearrangement joins TRBV4-1 to TRBJ1-4; D is undetermined. The ends were cut back, 1 base at V and 0 bases at J, with 9 bases in the middle. The germline gives CDR1 MGHRA, CDR2 YSYEKL. The CDR3 loop spans 16 amino acids.